Included here is one T cell receptor beta chain sequence, with context. What it binds is not known. Arm-PCR of CDR3 regions with iRepertoire HTBI primers generated TCR beta libraries. TCRdb re-called the multiplex PCR reads through MiXCR, storing one row per CDR3 protein. The data show roughly 500,000 distinct CDR3 sequences, with 20% to 25% seen just once and 6.5% to 9% held by the top ten. The record originates from a study of regulatory T cells in long-lasting Graves disease. Study details: To qualify as persistent, Graves' disease required over 5 years of antithyroid drugs with positive TSH receptor antibodies.

Noted time point: persistent/refractory GD, antithyroid drugs over 5 years with positive TRAb. PBMC RNA was the source of the TCR library. Points from the study as a whole: Persistent disease preferred TRBV28, TRBJ1-2 and TRBJ2-5. Patients whose Graves' disease persisted exhibited lower TCR diversity than those newly diagnosed.

Germline assignment: CDR1 SQVTM and CDR2 ANQGSEA. The CDR3 has 12 amino acids. Between the trimmed V and J ends, which lost 4 bases and 5 bases, there was a span of 10 bases. The sequence came from a female donor with Graves disease. Here the sequenced sample was peripheral blood mononuclear cells (PBMCs), taken when the disease was refractory, from a patient treated with antithyroid drugs. V and J are TRBV29-1 and TRBJ2-3; weak D call: TRBD2 (5 bases). CDR3 in DNA: TGCAGCGTTGGGGGAGATGTAGATACGCAGTATTTT. Protein sequence: CSVGGDVDTQYF.